The present T cell receptor (beta chain) was sequenced within a study of identical twins (dated by TCRdb to about 2016). The study in broad terms: To test whether fetal clonotypes persist, the study used deep sequencing on TCR alpha and beta repertoires from monozygotic twins, unrelated adults of various ages, and cord blood. To rule out contamination, replicate twin experiments were performed at different times with different library preparation protocols.

Libraries were built with 5' RACE. TCRdb records Illumina HiSeq 2000 as the sequencer. Template switching introduced a universal primer binding site; the final cDNA contained a unique molecular identifier, enabling accurate counting of TCR cDNA molecules. Specific primers in the conserved constant-segment region were used to synthesize first-strand cDNA for the TCR alpha and beta chains. To control for contamination, each cDNA library was double barcoded with a SMART-Mk sample barcode plus Illumina barcodes. Two successive PCR steps introduced TruSeq adapter sequences along with Illumina sample barcodes. Sequencing of the TCR alpha and beta cDNA libraries was done on the Illumina HiSeq platform using custom primers. The original methods were these. Raw reads were processed with MiGEC to extract unique molecular identifiers, and MiXCR was used to determine CDR3 positions. Recombination models were inferred per individual with the repgenHMM and IGoR tools using an EM algorithm. Shared clonotypes were analyzed with the tcR package in R, and sharing was normalized by the product of cloneset sizes. To study raw recombination free of thymic and clonal selection effects, out-of-frame nonproductive sequences were analyzed. TCRdb reworked the public reads: Q25 trimming with fastp, MiXCR clone assembly, productive beta chains retained. A single entry per CDR3 protein holds the most common genes and DNA from its merged rows. The V and J calls and clone size are TCRdb's, not the authors'. Within this sample are 400,000 to 550,000 distinct CDR3 sequences, with 22% of them counted one time only. The ten biggest clones cover about 0.91% of the sample.

There are 11 amino acids in the CDR3, from cysteine to phenylalanine inclusive. Only CDR3 DNA is held: 33 bases, read in frame from base 1. The junction carries 10 bases between V and J, which are trimmed by 6 bases and 6 bases respectively. CDR1 and CDR2 are drawn from the germline V gene (reference sequence): DFQATT, SNEGSKA. Overall study outcomes, separate from this receptor: Because the same donors could not be followed over many years, conclusions were based on cross-sectional statistical analysis. The excess sharing between twins in beta out-of-frame sequences was weaker because fewer shared sequences reduced the signal-to-noise ratio. Invariant T cells such as MAIT and iNKT could partly confound zero-insertion analyses, although diverse VJ usage argued against such confounding for most clonotypes. Compared with coincidental sharing between unrelated individuals, an excess of low generation-probability sequences was observed among out-of-frame TCR alpha sequences shared between twins. Recombination models systematically underestimated out-of-frame TCR alpha sharing in monozygotic twins but agreed with sharing between unrelated individuals. Fewer insertions were carried by abundant cord blood beta clonotypes, a similar but weaker trend appeared in young adult naive repertoires, and no such trend appeared in memory repertoires.

This clonotype was counted ten times or more. No antigen is known for it. Base qualities are not provided; no much larger clone lies one nucleotide away. All donors were healthy Caucasians. Three pairs of female monozygotic twins, all aged roughly 18 to 29 years, made up the twin cohort. Positive isolation kits from Invitrogen were used to isolate CD4+ and CD8+ T cell populations. The sample was also reused in another study, on T cells expressing NK-cell markers. According to the second study: Three sorted T-cell subsets (CD3+CD56+NKG2C+, CD3+CD56+NKG2C- and CD3+CD56-NKG2C+) from about 8 donors had their TCR beta-chain repertoires profiled. Seven of the eight sequenced donors were HCMV-seropositive and one was HCMV-seronegative. To restrict sorting to alphabetaTCR-expressing T cells, an anti-gammadeltaTCR antibody was added in several experiments. In about six donors, the dominant CD3+CD56+NKG2C+ clonotypes were found to rank among the top 10 CD8+ clonotypes and to make up roughly 1.0-8% of CD8+ T cells. Those dominant clonotypes were again the most abundant among CD3+CD56-NKG2C+ cells in a few donors, at roughly 28.3-65%. It remained unclear whether the expanded NKG2C-expressing T cell clones were specific for HCMV antigens. The eight sequenced donors were randomly selected healthy volunteers, three men and five women. HCMV-specific IgG was detected in serum with a commercial ELISA kit to determine HCMV serostatus. MIGEC was used to demultiplex reads and group the reads by UMI, and MiTCR was used to assemble and quantify clonotypes. To exclude erroneous sequences, only TCR cDNA sequences supported by at least two reads were retained. The tcR package was used for downstream repertoire analysis, with clonotypes matched between fractions based on CDR3 nucleotide sequence plus V segment. Antigen specificity was annotated against VDJdb with VDJmatch, allowing one amino acid substitution in CDR3.

The source is a woman under 30 in good health. Sequencing used CD4+ T cells sorted from blood. The rearrangement combines TRBV20-1 with TRBJ2-3; TRBD2 is perhaps the D gene, given 6 matching bases. The DNA sequence reads TGCAGTGCGCGGGACCATGATACGCAGTATTTT. This gives the protein CSARDHDTQYF.